This TCR beta chain stems from a study of human T cells and chemical hapten exposure. Study context: Patients, largely female, had alopecia areata, totalis or universalis. TCR yields per sample varied mostly from small pooled library volume differences.

TCRdb reanalysed the RACE reads using MiXCR and keeps one entry per CDR3 protein. The data contain around 300,000 distinct CDR3 sequences, over 5% of them seen just once; the ten biggest clones take up about 8.2%. As to time point: pre-sensitization, week 0. Treatment meaning: therapeutic diphenylcyclopropenone sensitization with weekly scalp DPC. This clonotype was observed many times. Per germline, CDR1 SGHNT and CDR2 YYREEE (reference sequence). The CDR3 totals 13 residues. V dropped 1 base and J dropped 0 bases, with 4 bases sitting between them. This TCR was sampled from a woman under 30 with alopecia areata. Some clones in this sample may be carry-over from other donors' samples. The sequencing here drew on whole blood, taken in connection with sensitization to the hapten diphenylcyclopropenone (DPC). The chain employs TRBV5-4 and TRBJ1-2, with D unclear. CDR3 coding DNA: TGTGCCAGCAGCTTGAAACCTAACTATGGCTACACCTTC. Protein: CASSLKPNYGYTF.